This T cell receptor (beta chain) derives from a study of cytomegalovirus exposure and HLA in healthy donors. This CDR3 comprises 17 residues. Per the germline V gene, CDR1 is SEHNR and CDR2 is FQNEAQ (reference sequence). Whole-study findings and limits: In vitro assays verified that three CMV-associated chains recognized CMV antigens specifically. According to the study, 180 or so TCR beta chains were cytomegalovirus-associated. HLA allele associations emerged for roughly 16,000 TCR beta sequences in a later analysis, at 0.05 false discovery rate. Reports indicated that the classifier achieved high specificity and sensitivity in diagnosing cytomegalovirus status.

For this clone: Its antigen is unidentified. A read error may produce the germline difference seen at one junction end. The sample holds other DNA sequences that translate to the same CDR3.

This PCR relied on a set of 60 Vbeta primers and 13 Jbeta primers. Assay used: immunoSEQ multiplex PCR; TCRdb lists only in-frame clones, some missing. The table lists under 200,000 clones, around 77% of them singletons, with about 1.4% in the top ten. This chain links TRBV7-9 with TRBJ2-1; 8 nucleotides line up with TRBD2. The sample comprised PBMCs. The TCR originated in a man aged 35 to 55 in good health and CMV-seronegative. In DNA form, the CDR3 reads TGCGCCAGCAGCTGGAATAGCGGGGCAAGCTCCTACAATGAGCAGTTCTTC. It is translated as CASSWNSGASSYNEQFF.